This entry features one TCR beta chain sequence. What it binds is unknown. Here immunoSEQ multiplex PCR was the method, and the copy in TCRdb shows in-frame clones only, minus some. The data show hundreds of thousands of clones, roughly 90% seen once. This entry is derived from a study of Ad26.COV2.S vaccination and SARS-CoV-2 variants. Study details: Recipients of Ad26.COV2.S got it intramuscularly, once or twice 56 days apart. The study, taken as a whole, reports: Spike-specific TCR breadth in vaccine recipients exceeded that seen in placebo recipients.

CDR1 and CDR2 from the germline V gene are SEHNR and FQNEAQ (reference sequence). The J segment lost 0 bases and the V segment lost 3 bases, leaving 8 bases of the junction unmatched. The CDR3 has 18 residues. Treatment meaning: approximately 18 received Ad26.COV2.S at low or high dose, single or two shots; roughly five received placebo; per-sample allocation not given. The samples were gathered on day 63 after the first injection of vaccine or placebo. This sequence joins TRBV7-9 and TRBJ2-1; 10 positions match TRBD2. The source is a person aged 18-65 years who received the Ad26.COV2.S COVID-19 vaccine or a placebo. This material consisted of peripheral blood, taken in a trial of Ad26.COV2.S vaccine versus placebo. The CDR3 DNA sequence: TGTGCCAGCAGCTTTGGGCTAGCGGGGGAATCCTCCTACAATGAGCAGTTCTTC. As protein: CASSFGLAGESSYNEQFF. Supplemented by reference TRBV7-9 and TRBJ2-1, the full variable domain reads DTGVSQNPRHKITKRGQNVTFRCDPISEHNRLYWYRQTLGQGPEFLTYFQNEAQLEKSRLLSDRFSAERPKGSFSTLEIQRTEQGDSAMYLCASSFGLAGESSYNEQFFGPGTRLTVL.